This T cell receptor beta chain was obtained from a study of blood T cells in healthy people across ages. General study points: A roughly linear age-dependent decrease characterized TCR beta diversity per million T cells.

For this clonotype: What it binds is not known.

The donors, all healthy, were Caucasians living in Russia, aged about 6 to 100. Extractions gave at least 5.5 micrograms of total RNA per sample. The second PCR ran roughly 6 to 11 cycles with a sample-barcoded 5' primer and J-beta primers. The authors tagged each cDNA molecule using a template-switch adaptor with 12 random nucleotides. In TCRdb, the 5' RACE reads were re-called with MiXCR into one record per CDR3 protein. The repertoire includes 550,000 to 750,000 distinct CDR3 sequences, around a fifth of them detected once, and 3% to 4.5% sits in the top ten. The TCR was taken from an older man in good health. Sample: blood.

In nucleotides, the CDR3 is TGCGCCAGCAGCTCACCCGAGGGGGGGTTTGGAGAAAAACTGTTTTTT. Translated: CASSSPEGGFGEKLFF. The rearrangement links TRBV5-1 to TRBJ1-4; D possibly corresponds to TRBD1 (6 bases). This CDR3 has 16 residues. Germline V gives CDR1 SGHRS, CDR2 YFSETQ. Trimming removed 3 bases at V and 8 bases at J, with 20 bases between.